This T cell receptor beta chain came from a study of T cells in Graves' hyperthyroidism and ophthalmopathy (dated by TCRdb to about 2019). About the investigation overall: Peripheral blood samples were taken at the time of initial diagnosis, prior to any treatment. To identify TCR V-J signatures that set the groups apart, the researchers used a discovery cohort of 90 to 100 patients, made up of 40 to 45 with Graves' ophthalmopathy and approximately 57 with stable Graves' hyperthyroidism. Prospective prediction of ophthalmopathy was tested in an independent validation cohort consisting of about 20 hyperthyroidism patients and about 17 patients who later progressed to ophthalmopathy. For training and testing, the 80 to 100 patients in the discovery cohort were randomly divided in a 7:3 ratio. The study also compared thyroid tissue and blood T-cell repertoires from 5 to 7 Graves' hyperthyroidism patients. After blood sampling, hyperthyroidism patients were treated with methimazole at a starting dose of 30 mg daily, and ophthalmopathy patients were treated with high-dose intravenous methylprednisolone. According to the paper, TCR Vbeta CDR3 sequencing was carried out on over 130 peripheral blood samples, which came from 40 to 45 ophthalmopathy, around 75 hyperthyroidism and some 17 progressor patients. General findings and caveats noted by the study authors: Sample size was not statistically predetermined, and blinding of investigators to group allocation was not performed. A 13 V-J signature model separated ophthalmopathy from stable hyperthyroidism, with roughly 88% sensitivity and just under 84% specificity in cross-validation and 80%/75% in testing. In validation, the model predicted progression to ophthalmopathy a median of 6.5 months before onset, with roughly 68% sensitivity and 72.22% specificity. Most expanded thyroid clonotypes (frequency above 0.001) were also detected in blood, suggesting blood repertoires may reflect thyroid immune responses.

In its sample, this clonotype was seen a few times. Its antigen target is currently unknown. No base quality values were provided; no much bigger clone lies one nucleotide off. The TCR beta CDR3 regions were amplified from the RNA transcripts. The first round of RT-PCR for the TCR CDR3 was performed with the HTBI primer set and the Qiagen OneStep RT-PCR kit. The libraries were constructed in a second round of multiplex PCR and then size-selected and purified. Sequencing of the libraries was done on an Illumina HiSeq2000 using paired-end 100 bp reads. From the authors' description of their analysis: SOAPnuke was used to process the raw data, throwing out any read that contained adapters or uncalled bases, had a mean Phred below 15, or lacked an exact constant-primer or identifier match. COPE v1.2.5 was used to merge high-quality paired reads, and clonotypes were defined as unique nucleotide sequences. MiTCR v1.1 was used to align clonotypes to the IMGT TRBV, TRBD and TRBJ reference segments. The analysis was restricted to V-J combinations with a frequency above 0.0001, which together covered roughly 99% of the repertoires. The TCS score was defined as F50 (clonal expansion) divided by E x V (chaos), with BLOSUM62-based TCRdist calculated between CDR3 peptides within each V-J. Welch's t-statistics and random forest reduced around 550 V-J features to 13, which were used in a naive Bayes classifier (R e1071). TCRdb handled the public reads itself, with Q25 trimming in fastp and clone calling in MiXCR, and kept productive beta chains. When rows share a CDR3 protein, they turn into one entry using the most common DNA and genes. The V and J calls were not made by the authors but by TCRdb's processing. For this sample the table gives more than 550,000 distinct CDR3 sequences, of which around 20% were detected only once. The ten top clones hold 16% of the sample.

Hyperthyroidism patients were newly diagnosed, had a disease duration of under 2 months, and were aged 18 to 65 years. Patients with uncontrolled infections, other autoimmune diseases, pregnancy or lactation were excluded. Diagnoses were established on the basis of clinical symptoms, serum thyroxine and TRAb, thyroid ultrasound, and orbital computed tomography. For progressor patients, blood was drawn at the first diagnosis of hyperthyroidism, before any ophthalmopathy symptoms had appeared. Ficoll-Paque density gradient centrifugation was used to isolate PBMCs from about 9.4 ml of fresh peripheral blood. Progressor patients were first diagnosed with Graves' hyperthyroidism and then developed ophthalmopathy during follow-up. Trizol reagent was used to extract total RNA, and RNA quality was then checked on an Agilent 2100 Bioanalyzer. Trimming accounts for 7 bases at V and 4 bases at J, while the number of junction bases matched to no gene is 10. Taken from cysteine to phenylalanine, the CDR3 has 15 residues. The only DNA kept is the CDR3, 45 bases in frame from the first base.

The chain is encoded by TRBV12-3 or TRBV12-4 joined to TRBJ1-1; the central 9 bases match TRBD1. Sample: blood. The source of this sequence is a woman aged 50 to 65 with Graves' hyperthyroidism that later progressed to Graves' ophthalmopathy. The CDR3 corresponds to CASKEFSGQGTEAFF. The DNA sequence is TGTGCCAGCAAGGAGTTTTCGGGACAGGGCACTGAAGCTTTCTTT.